A single T cell receptor beta chain is shown here with its context. Trimming took off 4 bases at V and 10 bases at J, with 16 bases between the two ends. The CDR3 loop spans 13 amino acids. Germline assignment: CDR1 LGHDT and CDR2 YNNKEL (reference sequence). The sample is drawn from a study of T cell responses to AZD1222 COVID-19 vaccine. Assay: immunoSEQ multiplex PCR; the TCRdb copy retains only in-frame clones and omits some. The sample has fewer than 200,000 clones, around 88% seen once. The specimen was peripheral blood, collected 28 days after the second AZD1222 dose. The chain recombines TRBV3-1 (or the pseudogene TRBV3-2) with TRBJ1-1; maybe TRBD1 (5 bases). This receptor was identified in an adult who received the AZD1222 COVID-19 vaccine. CDR3 sequence: CASSPPQARGAFF. In DNA, the CDR3 is TGTGCCAGCAGCCCCCCACAGGCGCGAGGAGCTTTCTTT.